This entry lists 12 T cell receptor beta chains sequenced from one sample in a study of blood T cell repertoires in COVID-19. Sequenced by immunoSEQ multiplex PCR; TCRdb stores in-frame clones only, minus some. The sample includes approximately 85,000 clones, 86% of them seen just once. Sequencing was carried out using peripheral blood. The receptors here all came from a man aged 50-59 years with active or convalescent COVID-19.

This chain uses TRBV28 with TRBJ2-7, with D possibly being TRBD2 (5 bases). Germline V gene data show CDR1 as MDHEN and CDR2 as SYDVKM. The ends were cut back, 7 bases at V and 0 bases at J, with 10 bases in the middle. This CDR3 region has 13 residues. CDR3 in amino acids: CASISGSSYEQYF. In DNA form, the CDR3 reads TGTGCCAGCATAAGCGGAAGCTCCTACGAGCAGTACTTC.

The chain joins TRBV3-1 (or the pseudogene TRBV3-2) to TRBJ1-2; no clear D. The V end was cut by 0 bases, the J end by 8 bases, with 13 bases between. The CDR3 has 14 residues. The germline CDR1 and CDR2 sequences are LGHDT and YNNKEL (reference sequence). CDR3 DNA sequence: TGTGCCAGCAGCCAAGATCGGGAATCGGGGGGCTACACCTTC. This codes for CASSQDRESGGYTF.

This clone appeared a few times. The V and J genes are TRBV4-2 and TRBJ1-4; 7 bases map to TRBD1. V shed 2 bases and J 8 bases; nucleotides not matched to a gene: 8. The CDR3 runs to 15 residues. The germline V gene has CDR1 LGHNA and CDR2 YNFKEQ. In DNA form, the CDR3 reads TGTGCCAGCAGCCAACCGGACAGGAACATCGAAAAACTGTTTTTT. It specifies CASSQPDRNIEKLFF.

V usage is TRBV12-5 and J usage is TRBJ2-2, with 8 bases identical to TRBD1. Germline V CDR1 and CDR2: LGHNT, FRNRAP. This CDR3 comprises 15 residues. V trimming: 7 bases; J trimming: 0 bases; junction bases outside the gene matches: 4. The CDR3 nucleotides read TGTGCTAGTGCCGAGGACAGGGCGAACACCGGGGAGCTGTTTTTT. Amino acids: CASAEDRANTGELFF.

This clone was picked up one time. This chain links TRBV29-1 with TRBJ2-1; 13 bases fit TRBD2. CDR1 is SQVTM, CDR2 ANQGSEA, per germline. The CDR3 has 15 amino acids. With 6 bases clipped from V and 10 bases from J, the junction kept 12 bases outside the gene matches. CDR3 sequence: CSVVETSGRAREQFF. In nucleotides, the CDR3 is TGCAGCGTAGTCGAAACTAGCGGGAGGGCCCGAGAGCAGTTCTTC.

CDR3 sequence: CASSSSPYEQYF. The CDR3 nucleotides are TGTGCCAGCAGTTCGTCCCCCTACGAGCAGTACTTC. This rearrangement joins TRBV12-3 or TRBV12-4 to TRBJ2-7; D is unclear. There are 12 residues in the CDR3. Between the trimmed V and J ends, which lost 4 bases and 2 bases, there was a span of 6 bases.

This rearrangement joins TRBV13 to TRBJ1-6; no reliable D call. This CDR3 contains 12 residues. The V gene lost 2 bases and the J gene lost 7 bases, with 3 bases spanning the gap. Per germline, CDR1 PRHDT and CDR2 FYEKMQ (reference sequence). The CDR3 sequence is CASSLLNSPLHF. The CDR3 region has the DNA TGTGCCAGCAGCTTATTAAATTCACCCCTCCACTTT.

The rearrangement links TRBV19 to TRBJ2-7, with 10 bases identical to TRBD2. CDR1 is LNHDA and CDR2 is SQIVND in the germline V gene (reference sequence). This CDR3 spans 14 amino acids. After removal of 6 bases from V and 0 bases from J, the junction contained 2 bases not matched to a gene. The CDR3 coding sequence is TGTGCCAGTAGCCCTAGCGGGAGCTCCTACGAGCAGTACTTC. It translates to CASSPSGSSYEQYF.

The chain recombines TRBV2 with TRBJ2-1, with 9 bases aligning to TRBD2. With 3 bases clipped from V and 9 bases from J, the junction kept 6 bases outside the gene matches. Per the germline V gene, CDR1 is SNHLY and CDR2 is FYNNEI. This CDR3 comprises 14 residues. The CDR3 spells CASSDGGGASEQFF. The CDR3 DNA sequence: TGTGCCAGCAGTGACGGCGGGGGGGCCTCTGAGCAGTTCTTC.

CDR3 coding DNA: TGTGCCAGCAGCCGCACAGGGGGCGAACAAGAGACCCAGTACTTC. Its protein is CASSRTGGEQETQYF. The chain links TRBV5-5 to TRBJ2-5; 9 nucleotides match TRBD1. The CDR3 runs to 15 residues. Germline CDR1 reads SGHKS; CDR2 reads YYEKEE (reference sequence). Trimming took 4 bases from V and 2 from J; bases not matched to a gene: 6.

The V and J genes are TRBV19 and TRBJ2-3, with D perhaps TRBD1 (6 bases). The CDR3 has 16 residues. The germline V and J ends were trimmed by 5 bases and 0 bases, with 15 bases remaining between them. Germline assignment: CDR1 LNHDA and CDR2 SQIVND (reference sequence). The CDR3 sequence: CASSPTGTMSTDTQYF. CDR3 DNA sequence: TGTGCCAGTAGTCCCACCGGGACAATGAGCACAGATACGCAGTATTTT.

The CDR3 bases are TGTGCCAGCAGTTACCTTGGACAGGGGGATTCACCCCTCCACTTT. It yields the protein CASSYLGQGDSPLHF. V is TRBV6-6 and J is TRBJ1-6, with 10 bases that match TRBD1. The CDR3 length is 15 residues. Per the germline V gene, CDR1 is MNHNY and CDR2 is SVGAGI (reference sequence). Unmatched junction bases numbered 3, after V lost 2 bases and J lost 8 bases.